This is a list of T cell receptor beta chains from one sample in a study of blood T cell repertoires in COVID-19. The repertoire was sequenced with immunoSEQ multiplex PCR; TCRdb's copy has only in-frame clones and lacks some. This sample yields a few hundred thousand clones, of which approximately 83% are seen a single time; 3% to 4.5% belongs to the top ten. Sample: PBMCs or T cells enriched from blood (not recorded which). The source is a woman in her forties with acute COVID-19. Each CDR3 is given with its conserved first and last residue. The order of the fields is J gene, clone size, V gene, D gene, CDR3 protein, CDR3 DNA. A D gene is named only where the DNA matches it firmly. Where a row states a size, it is once, few, many or the class of an expanded clone; other rows omit it.

TRBJ2-1 . TRBV19 TRBD2 CASSFGLAAYNEQFF TGTGCCAGCAGTTTTGGACTAGCGGCCTACAATGAGCAGTTCTTC
TRBJ1-2 . TRBV28 . CASSLSGNYGYTF TGTGCCAGCAGTTTGAGCGGGAACTATGGCTACACCTTC
TRBJ1-5 . TRBV18 . CASSPPGWLQPQHF TGTGCCAGCTCCCCCCCGGGGTGGCTTCAGCCCCAGCATTTT
TRBJ2-1 . TRBV3-1/TRBV3-2 TRBD2 CATSPRLAGVHEQFF TGTGCCACCTCCCCCCGACTAGCGGGAGTTCACGAGCAGTTCTTC
TRBJ1-2 . TRBV29-1 . CSVEPPWTAGYTF TGCAGCGTTGAACCCCCCTGGACAGCCGGCTACACCTTC
TRBJ2-7 . TRBV11-3 . CASSFRTHPYEQYF TGTGCCAGCAGCTTCCGGACTCACCCCTACGAGCAGTACTTC
TRBJ1-2 . TRBV5-6 . CASSAGRPYGYTF TGTGCCAGCAGTGCGGGACGACCGTATGGCTACACCTTC
TRBJ2-1 few TRBV7-9 TRBD1 CASSFGTDYNEQFF TGTGCCAGCAGCTTCGGGACAGACTACAATGAGCAGTTCTTC
TRBJ1-2 . TRBV27 . CASTHPGKGGGYTF TGTGCCAGCACTCATCCCGGTAAAGGGGGTGGCTACACCTTC
TRBJ2-3 . TRBV7-2 . CASSHEQGDTQYF TGTGCCAGCAGCCACGAGCAGGGGGATACGCAGTATTTT
TRBJ1-5 . TRBV5-6 . CASSLAGGLNQPQHF TGTGCCAGCAGCTTGGCTGGGGGACTAAATCAGCCCCAGCATTTT
TRBJ2-1 . TRBV7-2 TRBD2 CASSLGTSGSSGEQFF TGTGCCAGCAGCTTAGGGACTAGCGGAAGCTCCGGAGAGCAGTTCTTC
TRBJ2-3 . TRBV18 TRBD2 CASSPTSGPTDTQYF TGTGCCAGCTCCCCGACTAGCGGACCCACAGATACGCAGTATTTT
TRBJ2-7 . TRBV6-5 TRBD1 CASKGTGVFYEQYF TGTGCCAGCAAGGGGACAGGGGTTTTCTACGAGCAGTACTTC
TRBJ1-1 once TRBV10-1 TRBD1 CASSRDRVREAFF TGCGCCAGCAGCCGAGACAGGGTCCGTGAAGCTTTCTTT
TRBJ1-5 once TRBV10-3 TRBD1 CAISESLQGAQPQHF TGTGCCATCAGTGAGTCGTTACAGGGGGCCCAGCCCCAGCATTTT
TRBJ2-5 . TRBV2 . CASTVMETQYF TGTGCCAGCACCGTAATGGAGACCCAGTACTTC
TRBJ2-2 . TRBV7-9 TRBD2 CASSPGLAGGPANTGELFF TGTGCCAGCAGCCCCGGACTAGCGGGAGGGCCGGCGAACACCGGGGAGCTGTTTTTT
TRBJ2-7 . TRBV11-2 TRBD2 CASSPPSGWDSYEQYF TGTGCCAGCAGCCCTCCTAGCGGGTGGGACTCCTACGAGCAGTACTTC
TRBJ1-1 . TRBV5-5 TRBD1 CASSTRGPTEAFF TGTGCCAGCAGCACCAGGGGGCCCACTGAAGCTTTCTTT
TRBJ2-7 . TRBV30 TRBD1 CAWSGQGVSTSSRF TGTGCCTGGAGTGGACAGGGGGTATCTACGAGCAGTAGGTTC
TRBJ2-6 . TRBV10-3 . CAIRETGTGANVLTF TGTGCCATCAGGGAAACAGGGACTGGGGCCAACGTCCTGACTTTC